This T cell receptor (beta chain) was observed in a study of Graves' ophthalmopathy and Graves' hyperthyroidism. Across the study: Hyperthyroidism was considered stable when no ophthalmopathy appeared within 18 months of follow-up.

Amplification of TCR beta CDR3 regions used RNA transcripts. The first round was an RT-PCR with HTBI primers, and the second round was a multiplex PCR. TCRdb processed the multiplex PCR reads anew with MiXCR; each CDR3 protein has one entry. The table includes 500,000 to 600,000 distinct CDR3 sequences, under 40% detected once. The table lists this clonotype with a few counts. Germline CDR1 is SGHRS and CDR2 is YFSETQ. Trimming at V came to 2 bases and at J to 2 bases, leaving 5 bases not matched to a gene. This CDR3 is built from 15 residues. Ages of hyperthyroidism patients ran from 18 to 65, and their diagnoses were new, under 2 months' duration. Additional autoimmune diseases, uncontrolled infections, pregnancy or lactation disqualified patients.

The chain combines TRBV5-1 with TRBJ1-1; 8 nucleotides match TRBD1. This TCR derives from an adult man with Graves' hyperthyroidism. The sequencing input was peripheral blood or thyroid tissue (not recorded which). The CDR3 is CASSFPDRGNTEAFF. The DNA of the CDR3 is TGCGCCAGCAGCTTTCCTGACAGGGGAAACACTGAAGCTTTCTTT.